These T cell receptor beta chains were read from a single sample in a study of T cell responses to AZD1222 COVID-19 vaccine. Here immunoSEQ multiplex PCR was the method, and the copy in TCRdb shows in-frame clones only, minus some. The repertoire holds around 160,000 clones, with around 91% as singletons. The sequenced sample was peripheral blood, obtained on day 0 of AZD1222 vaccination. Receptors were obtained from an adult in good health. The CDR3 runs from the conserved cysteine through the conserved F or W. Each record gives: clone size, D gene, J gene, V gene, CDR3 protein, CDR3 DNA. D genes are given only for firm matches. Not every row has a clone size; where given, it reads once, few, many or a size class.

clone size: -; D gene: TRBD2; J gene: TRBJ2-1; V gene: TRBV28; CDR3 protein: CASSLAGVYNEQFF; CDR3 DNA: TGTGCCAGCAGTTTAGCGGGAGTTTACAATGAGCAGTTCTTC
clone size: -; D gene: TRBD1; J gene: TRBJ1-5; V gene: TRBV19; CDR3 protein: CASSKRGHQPQHF; CDR3 DNA: TGTGCCAGTAGTAAGAGGGGGCATCAGCCCCAGCATTTT
clone size: -; D gene: TRBD2; J gene: TRBJ2-1; V gene: TRBV7-2; CDR3 protein: CASSPREGGKFF; CDR3 DNA: TGTGCCAGCAGCCCTCGGGAGGGAGGGAAGTTCTTC
clone size: -; D gene: -; J gene: TRBJ2-7; V gene: TRBV18; CDR3 protein: CASSADSYEQYF; CDR3 DNA: TGTGCCAGCTCTGCGGACAGCTACGAGCAGTACTTC
clone size: -; D gene: -; J gene: TRBJ1-5; V gene: TRBV10-1; CDR3 protein: CASSESASNQPQHF; CDR3 DNA: TGCGCCAGCAGTGAGTCGGCTAGCAATCAGCCCCAGCATTTT
clone size: -; D gene: -; J gene: TRBJ2-3; V gene: TRBV18; CDR3 protein: CASSPPPGSTDTQYF; CDR3 DNA: TGTGCCAGCTCACCACCTCCGGGATCCACAGATACGCAGTATTTT
clone size: once; D gene: -; J gene: TRBJ2-3; V gene: TRBV5-1; CDR3 protein: CASSLEQASTDTQYF; CDR3 DNA: TGCGCCAGCAGCTTGGAACAGGCCAGCACAGATACGCAGTATTTT
clone size: -; D gene: -; J gene: TRBJ1-1; V gene: TRBV6-2/TRBV6-3; CDR3 protein: CASSYSWGPTEAFF; CDR3 DNA: TGTGCCAGCAGTTACTCGTGGGGGCCTACTGAAGCTTTCTTT
clone size: once; D gene: -; J gene: TRBJ2-1; V gene: TRBV27; CDR3 protein: CASSLVPLGNNEQFF; CDR3 DNA: TGTGCCAGCAGTTTAGTACCCCTTGGGAACAATGAGCAGTTCTTC
clone size: -; D gene: -; J gene: TRBJ2-2; V gene: TRBV10-3; CDR3 protein: CAIGDANTGELFF; CDR3 DNA: TGTGCCATCGGGGACGCGAACACCGGGGAGCTGTTTTTT
clone size: -; D gene: -; J gene: TRBJ1-6; V gene: TRBV14; CDR3 protein: CASSVRDGGDSPLHF; CDR3 DNA: TGTGCCAGCAGCGTCCGGGACGGAGGGGATTCACCCCTCCACTTT